These T cell receptor beta chains were read from a single sample in a study of identifying expanded T cells in peripheral blood. Clones were read by immunoSEQ multiplex PCR, and TCRdb kept only the in-frame ones, dropping some. The sample carries approximately 100,000 clones, 88% recorded once. Source material: blood. Receptors were obtained from a person aged 18 to 69 in good health. Each CDR3 is given with its conserved first and last residue. A D gene is named only where the DNA matches it firmly. The listing skips clone size in some rows; elsewhere it reads once, few, many or a size class.

d_call j_call clone_size v_call cdr3_nt cdr3_aa
TRBD2 TRBJ2-7 NA TRBV10-3 TGTGCCATCAGTGGACGGACTAGCGGCGGAGACGAGCAGTACTTC CAISGRTSGGDEQYF
TRBD2 TRBJ2-3 NA TRBV5-1 TGCGCCAGCGGGGCCCTAGCGGACAAAAGCACAGATACGCAGTATTTT CASGALADKSTDTQYF
TRBD1 TRBJ2-7 NA TRBV9 TGTGCCAGCAGCGTAGGGGACAGTCTCTACGAGCAGTACTTC CASSVGDSLYEQYF
NA TRBJ1-1 NA TRBV18 TGTGCCAGCTCCTCCAGCGCTGAAGCTTTCTTT CASSSSAEAFF
TRBD1 TRBJ2-6 once TRBV5-1 TGCGCCAGCAGCTTCCGGCAGGGGGCAGGTGGGGCCAACGTCCTGACTTTC CASSFRQGAGGANVLTF
NA TRBJ1-5 NA TRBV28 TGTGCCAGCAGTTTTTTGTTGCGTACGGATAATCAGCCCCAGCATTTT CASSFLLRTDNQPQHF
NA TRBJ2-1 NA TRBV7-3 TGTGCCAGCAGCCAGGGGCCTGAGCAGTTCTTC CASSQGPEQFF
NA TRBJ1-2 few TRBV4-2 TGTGCCAGCAGCCAAGGACAAGCCGCTGGGGGCTATGGCTACACCTTC CASSQGQAAGGYGYTF
NA TRBJ1-1 NA TRBV14 TGTGCCAGCAGCCAGCAGGGAGCTATTGAAGCTTTCTTT CASSQQGAIEAFF
NA TRBJ2-5 NA TRBV15 TGTGCCACCAGCAGAGATGCAACTCGCCAAGAGACCCAGTACTTC CATSRDATRQETQYF
NA TRBJ1-1 few TRBV5-1 TGCGCCAGCGGGGACTTCCTGAACACTGAAGCTTTCTTT CASGDFLNTEAFF
TRBD1 TRBJ2-7 NA TRBV14 TGTGCCAGCAGCCATGGGACAGGGGTTTCCTACGAGCAGTACTTC CASSHGTGVSYEQYF
NA TRBJ1-4 NA TRBV5-5 TGTGCCAGCAGCCCTACGGGCAGCTCAACTAATGAAAAACTGTTTTTT CASSPTGSSTNEKLFF
TRBD1 TRBJ2-1 NA TRBV10-3 TGTGCCATCGAGGACAGGGGGGGCGATGAGCAGTTCTTC CAIEDRGGDEQFF
TRBD1 TRBJ2-7 NA TRBV10-3 TGTGCCATCAGTCGGACAGGGTCCTACGAGCAGTACTTC CAISRTGSYEQYF
NA TRBJ2-5 NA TRBV19 TGTGCCAGTAGTATAGGCTGGGCATCGGGGGAGACCCAGTACTTC CASSIGWASGETQYF
NA TRBJ1-4 once TRBV6-5 TGTGCCAGCAGGCAGTCGGATGAAAAACTGTTTTTT CASRQSDEKLFF
NA TRBJ2-1 NA TRBV11-2 TGTGCCAGCAGCTTAGACGGCCGGAATGAGCAGTTCTTC CASSLDGRNEQFF
NA TRBJ1-5 NA TRBV7-5 TGTGCCAGAAGCTTAGAGGACAGGCAAGGCCGTCAGCCCCAGCATTTT CARSLEDRQGRQPQHF
NA TRBJ1-5 NA TRBV6-5 TGTGCCAGCAGTTACTCGGCAGAGAATCAGCCCCAGCATTTT CASSYSAENQPQHF
TRBD1 TRBJ2-3 once TRBV5-1 TGCGCCAGCAGCCTACAAGGACAGGGTTTGGATACGCAGTATTTT CASSLQGQGLDTQYF
NA TRBJ1-5 NA TRBV6-5 TGTGCCAGCAGGCAGTATCAGGGTAGCTTCCAGCCCCAGCATTTT CASRQYQGSFQPQHF
NA TRBJ1-3 NA TRBV7-6 TGTGCCAGCACCGTGGGAGCGGGAAACACCATATATTTT CASTVGAGNTIYF
NA TRBJ2-1 NA TRBV27 TGTGCCAGCAGTCCCCAGACTCCCAATGAGCAGTTCTTC CASSPQTPNEQFF
NA TRBJ2-1 NA TRBV19 TGTGCCAGTAGTATCAAGGGGAGCTCCTACAATGAGCAGTTCTTC CASSIKGSSYNEQFF
NA TRBJ2-7 NA TRBV7-9 TGTGCCAGCAGCTTAGGACGGGTGATTAGCTCCTACGAGCAGTACTTC CASSLGRVISSYEQYF
NA TRBJ2-2 NA TRBV7-8 TGTGCCAGCAGTCAATCGGGGCCCGGGGAGCTGTTTTTT CASSQSGPGELFF
NA TRBJ1-1 once TRBV7-9 TGTGCCAGCAGCTTAAAAAGCACTGAAGCTTTCTTT CASSLKSTEAFF
TRBD2 TRBJ2-3 NA TRBV10-3 TGTGCCATCAGTGGTAGACTAGCGGGAGCTGCAGATACGCAGTATTTT CAISGRLAGAADTQYF
NA TRBJ2-2 NA TRBV6-1 TGTGCCAGCATTTGGTCAGCGAACACCGGGGAGCTGTTTTTT CASIWSANTGELFF
NA TRBJ1-1 NA TRBV28 TGTGCCAGCAGTTTATTTACCCCGAACACTGAAGCTTTCTTT CASSLFTPNTEAFF
NA TRBJ2-3 NA TRBV2 TGTGCCAGCAGCAGAACCACAGATACGCAGTATTTT CASSRTTDTQYF
TRBD1 TRBJ1-2 NA TRBV6-6 TGTGCCAGCAGCCCGGACAGGGGGCGAGGCTACACCTTC CASSPDRGRGYTF
NA TRBJ2-5 once TRBV28 TGTGCCAGCAGTTTCCCAGGACAATTGGAGACCCAGTACTTC CASSFPGQLETQYF
NA TRBJ1-1 once TRBV4-1 TGCGCCAGCAGCCAAGCCCCTGACCCCATGAACACTGAAGCTTTCTTT CASSQAPDPMNTEAFF
NA TRBJ2-2 NA TRBV19 TGTGCCAGTAGTATCGGGTCCAGGGGACGCACCGGGGAGCTGTTTTTT CASSIGSRGRTGELFF
TRBD1 TRBJ1-1 NA TRBV6-5 TGTGCCACCCGGACAGGGCGAAACACTGAAGCTTTCTTT CATRTGRNTEAFF
TRBD1 TRBJ1-5 few TRBV7-2 TGTGCCAGCAGCTTGGACGAGGGGGCAGGCAATCAGCCCCAGCATTTT CASSLDEGAGNQPQHF
NA TRBJ2-6 NA TRBV2 TGTGCCAGCAGCAGGGCATCAGGGGCCAACGTCCTGACTTTC CASSRASGANVLTF
NA TRBJ2-7 NA TRBV2 TGTGCCAGCAATCCGGGGGTCGAGCAGTACTTC CASNPGVEQYF
TRBD1 TRBJ1-5 NA TRBV10-3 TGTGCCATCAGTGGGACAGGGGGCTTTCTTTATAGCAATCAGCCCCAGCATTTT CAISGTGGFLYSNQPQHF
TRBD1 TRBJ1-1 NA TRBV28 TGTGCCAGCAGTCTAGGGGGCGAAGCTTTCTTT CASSLGGEAFF
NA TRBJ2-1 NA TRBV10-1 TGCGCCAGCAGTGATGGGCCAGACAATGAGCAGTTCTTC CASSDGPDNEQFF
TRBD2 TRBJ2-3 NA TRBV7-9 TGTGCCAGCAGCGACAGCAACCTGGAGGCGGGAGGTGCAGATACGCAGTATTTT CASSDSNLEAGGADTQYF
NA TRBJ1-6 NA TRBV9 TGTGCCAGCAGCGGAGGTGGGTCCTCCGCGAATTCACCCCTCCACTTT CASSGGGSSANSPLHF
TRBD2 TRBJ2-2 NA TRBV30 TGTGCCTGGAGTGCCCTAGCGGGGGCCTACACCGGGGAGCTGTTTTTT CAWSALAGAYTGELFF
TRBD1 TRBJ2-7 NA TRBV18 TGTGCCAGCTCACCAGCGGGAGGACAGGGGGCGGGCGAGCAGTACTTC CASSPAGGQGAGEQYF
NA TRBJ1-1 NA TRBV7-3 TGTGCCAGCAGCTCTCCGGGACGGTCTTCCCCTAACACTGAAGCTTTCTTT CASSSPGRSSPNTEAFF
NA TRBJ2-1 NA TRBV5-1 TGCGCCAGCAGCTTGACAGGTCAAAAATTCTTC CASSLTGQKFF
TRBD1 TRBJ1-3 NA TRBV18 TGTGCCAGCTCAGCGGGACAGGGAATCGGAAACACCATATATTTT CASSAGQGIGNTIYF
NA TRBJ2-5 once TRBV5-1 TGCGCCAGCAGCTTGACAGGGAGGGGTCAAGAGACCCAGTACTTC CASSLTGRGQETQYF
NA TRBJ2-5 NA TRBV28 TGTGCCAGCAGCTTCGAGCGGGTGGGGGAGGAGACCCAGTACTTC CASSFERVGEETQYF